Below are 22 T cell receptor beta chains sequenced from a single sample in a study of patients and donors after allogeneic stem cell transplantation. TCRdb itself ran the RT-PCR reads through MiXCR, one entry per CDR3 protein. The sample carries 800,000 to 1,000,000 distinct CDR3 sequences, about a sixth recorded once. The sequenced sample consisted of blood, either unsorted or a sorted T cell fraction (not recorded which). These receptors all stem from a human donor who was either an allogeneic HSCT recipient or a stem cell or donor lymphocyte infusion donor (not recorded which). It is not recorded whose cells these are; they may come from a transplant donor.

V is TRBV18 and J is TRBJ2-1, with D possibly being TRBD2 (7 bases). V lost 1 base, J lost 0 bases, and 13 bases lay in between. Germline CDR1 is KGHSH and CDR2 is LQKENI. This CDR3 spans 17 amino acids. CDR3 bases: TGTGCCAGCTCACCACACCGGGGGGCGAGCTCCTACAATGAGCAGTTCTTC. As protein: CASSPHRGASSYNEQFF.

This clonotype was detected only a few times. The rearrangement joins TRBV4-2 to TRBJ1-2, with 7 nucleotides matching TRBD1. The germline V gene encodes CDR1 LGHNA and CDR2 YNFKEQ. The CDR3 has 13 amino acids. V was clipped by 3 bases and J by 7 bases; unmatched bases: 5. The CDR3 here is CASSQKQGTGYTF. CDR3 in DNA: TGTGCCAGCAGCCAGAAACAGGGGACTGGCTACACCTTC.

This clonotype has only a few counts. The chain couples TRBV6-1 to TRBJ2-5, with D possibly matching TRBD1 (6 bases). Germline values: CDR1 MNHNS, CDR2 SASEGT. This CDR3 spans 16 amino acids. V was cut by 5 bases and J by 5 bases, with 21 bases left in between. DNA of the CDR3: TGTGCCAGCAGTACCCCACCTACAGGGAATAGGGAGACCCAGTACTTC. Its protein product is CASSTPPTGNRETQYF.

This clonotype came up a few times. V and J are TRBV11-2 and TRBJ2-3; D is uncertain. The V gene's germline CDR1 is SGHAT and CDR2 FQNNGV. The CDR3 is 18 residues long. V was clipped by 2 bases and J by 1 base, with 19 bases between them. The CDR3 sequence is CASSLSSLPRGGTDTQYF. The CDR3 DNA reads TGTGCCAGCAGCTTAAGCAGCTTACCAAGAGGAGGCACAGATACGCAGTATTTT.

The V call is TRBV2, the J call TRBJ2-1, with D possibly matching TRBD2 (6 bases). The CDR3 has 16 residues. The ends were cut back, 0 bases at V and 10 bases at J, with 19 bases in the middle. Germline V gene data show CDR1 as SNHLY and CDR2 as FYNNEI. The CDR3 DNA reads TGTGCCAGCAGTGAAGCCCTTACCGACCTAGCGATCGAGCAGTTCTTC. It yields the protein CASSEALTDLAIEQFF.

This clonotype turned up a few times. The CDR3 region has the DNA TGCGCCAGCAGCTTGACGGGGGTCAAAGATACGCAGTATTTT. Translated, it gives CASSLTGVKDTQYF. The chain carries TRBV5-1 and TRBJ2-3; tentative D call: TRBD2 (6 bases). The CDR3 length is 14 residues. CDR1 is SGHRS, CDR2 YFSETQ, per germline. V lost 1 base and J lost 5, with 11 bases in between.

This clonotype has just a few counts. This chain joins TRBV6-2 or TRBV6-3 and TRBJ2-2; D possibly corresponds to TRBD1 (6 bases). V dropped 6 bases and J dropped 1 base, with 12 bases sitting between them. The germline V gene encodes CDR1 MNHEY and CDR2 SVGEGT. The CDR3 consists of 15 residues. Here the CDR3 reads CASSRTVRNTGELFF. CDR3 in DNA: TGTGCCAGCAGCCGGACAGTTAGGAACACCGGGGAGCTGTTTTTT.

Only a few counts were recorded for this clonotype. J is TRBJ2-7 and V is TRBV27; TRBD1 matches 12 bases. V gave up 9 bases and J gave up 2 bases; unmatched junction bases: 8. The CDR3 runs 15 residues. Germline V gene data show CDR1 as MNHEY and CDR2 as SMNVEV (reference sequence). The CDR3 loop is CASKTRDRGPYEQYF. The CDR3 DNA sequence: TGTGCCAGTAAAACCCGGGACAGGGGGCCCTACGAGCAGTACTTC.

The CDR3 sequence is CASSPIAERSYNEQFF. CDR3 in DNA: TGTGCCAGCAGCCCCATAGCGGAACGCTCCTACAATGAGCAGTTCTTC. V usage is TRBV28 and J usage is TRBJ2-1, with D possibly TRBD2 on 6 matching bases. This CDR3 region has 16 residues. V was pared by 6 bases and J by 0 bases, with 15 bases between. Germline assignment: CDR1 MDHEN and CDR2 SYDVKM.

The gene calls are TRBV27 and TRBJ2-7; 8 nucleotides match TRBD1. J lost 7 bases, V lost 8 bases, and 7 bases had no gene match. This CDR3 has 12 residues. Germline CDR1 reads MNHEY; CDR2 reads SMNVEV (reference sequence). The CDR3 region has the DNA TGTGCCAGCCGACAGGGGTTGAGGGAGCAGTACTTC. Its protein is CASRQGLREQYF.

The CDR3 sequence: CASSQDKGGANNEQFF. The CDR3, as DNA: TGCGCCAGCAGCCAAGATAAAGGGGGGGCCAACAATGAGCAGTTCTTC. The chain carries TRBV4-3 and TRBJ2-1; possibly TRBD2 for D (7 bases). V gave up 0 bases and J gave up 5 bases, with 14 bases separating them. Germline values: CDR1 LGHNA, CDR2 YSLEER. The CDR3 spans 16 residues.

The chain uses TRBV3-1 and TRBJ1-5; 11 bases align to TRBD1. From germline, CDR1 is LGHDT and CDR2 YNNKEL (reference sequence). The CDR3 covers 17 residues. The ends lost 9 bases at V and 0 bases at J; junction bases unmatched: 10. CDR3 DNA: TGTGCCAGTGGAAAAGGGACAGGGGGATATAGCAATCAGCCCCAGCATTTT. Amino acid sequence: CASGKGTGGYSNQPQHF.

This clonotype was observed a few times. The DNA of the CDR3 is TGTGCCAGCAGCCAAGATCAACAGGGGGTCACCGAGCAGTACTTC. Amino acids: CASSQDQQGVTEQYF. V usage is TRBV3-1 and J usage is TRBJ2-7, with 8 bases identical to TRBD1. The CDR3 loop spans 15 amino acids. The ends lost 0 bases at V and 6 bases at J; junction bases unmatched: 7. Germline-derived CDR1 and CDR2 are LGHDT and YNNKEL (reference sequence).

This clonotype was counted between two and nine times. CDR3 DNA sequence: TGCGCCACCCGATCCTTAGCGGGACACACCTACGAGCAGTACTTC. This codes for CATRSLAGHTYEQYF. This chain uses TRBV4-1 with TRBJ2-7; 8 nucleotides match TRBD2. The germline gives CDR1 MGHRA, CDR2 YSYEKL. The CDR3 has 15 amino acids. Trimming at V came to 10 bases and at J to 2 bases, leaving 13 bases not matched to a gene.

The J gene is TRBJ1-2, the V gene TRBV20-1; D unclear. Per the germline V gene, CDR1 is DFQATT and CDR2 is SNEGSKA (reference sequence). This CDR3 comprises 12 residues. V shed 7 bases and J shed 3 bases, with 12 bases lying between them. CDR3 nucleotides: TGCAGTGTCACGAATCAGGACTATGGCTACACCTTC. The encoded protein is CSVTNQDYGYTF.

In this sample, this clonotype turned up a few times. The V gene is TRBV5-1, the J gene TRBJ2-1, with D unclear. Trimming cost V 0 bases and J 7 bases, with 11 bases left between them. The CDR3 loop spans 14 amino acids. Per germline, CDR1 SGHRS and CDR2 YFSETQ. In nucleotides, the CDR3 is TGCGCCAGCAGCTTGGTTTTGTCGGGTAATGAGCAGTTCTTC. Its translation: CASSLVLSGNEQFF. The full variable domain, rest sourced from reference TRBV5-1 and TRBJ2-1, is KAGVTQTPRYLIKTRGQQVTLSCSPISGHRSVSWYQQTPGQGLQFLFEYFSETQRNKGNFPGRFSGRQFSNSRSEMNVSTLELGDSALYLCASSLVLSGNEQFFGPGTRLTVL.

This clonotype was seen only a few times. This chain connects TRBV20-1 to TRBJ2-3; 8 bases line up with TRBD2. J gave up 0 bases and V 5 bases, and 4 bases lay outside the gene matches. CDR3 length equals 14 residues. The germline CDR1 and CDR2 sequences are DFQATT and SNEGSKA (reference sequence). The CDR3 sequence: CSAPRGRSTDTQYF. DNA of the CDR3: TGCAGTGCTCCCCGCGGGAGGAGCACAGATACGCAGTATTTT.

This chain joins TRBV9 and TRBJ1-5; possibly TRBD1 for D (5 bases). The V gene's germline CDR1 is SGDLS and CDR2 YYNGEE. The CDR3 has 14 residues. With 2 bases removed from V and 5 bases from J, the gap between germline ends came to 11 bases. CDR3 region: CASSVGREDQPQHF. The CDR3 region has the DNA TGTGCCAGCAGCGTGGGCAGGGAGGATCAGCCCCAGCATTTT.

This clonotype occurred a few times. The chain employs TRBV7-2 and TRBJ2-7; D is ambiguous. The CDR3 consists of 14 residues. With 5 bases removed from V and 2 bases from J, the gap between germline ends came to 13 bases. The germline V gene has CDR1 SGHTA and CDR2 FQGNSA. The CDR3 protein is CASSGLGPTYEQYF. The CDR3 coding sequence is TGTGCCAGCAGCGGCTTAGGGCCCACCTACGAGCAGTACTTC.

This clonotype has at least ten counts. The chain recombines TRBV6-5 with TRBJ2-7; 8 bases line up with TRBD1. Trimming cost V 0 bases and J 6 bases; bases outside gene matches: 13. Germline V gene sequence: CDR1 MNHEY, CDR2 SVGAGI. The CDR3 has 17 residues. CDR3 in DNA: TGTGCCAGCAGTTACTCTTCCCCGGGACAGGCAAGACTCGAGCAGTACTTC. Its protein product is CASSYSSPGQARLEQYF.

This clonotype was observed many times. This chain connects TRBV12-3 or TRBV12-4 to TRBJ2-1; a possible D gene is TRBD1 (5 bases). The ends were cut back, 4 bases at V and 2 bases at J, with 12 bases in the middle. There are 15 residues in the CDR3. The CDR3 loop reads CASSSDEGAYNEQFF. In DNA form, the CDR3 reads TGTGCCAGCAGTTCAGACGAAGGGGCCTACAATGAGCAGTTCTTC.

Here the CDR3 DNA reads TGTGCCAGTTCGGGACTAGCGGGGGGAGAATACGAGCAGTACTTC. Its protein product is CASSGLAGGEYEQYF. V and J are TRBV27 and TRBJ2-7; 15 bases agree with TRBD2. Germline CDR1 and CDR2: MNHEY and SMNVEV (reference sequence). The junction had 7 bases not matched to a gene; V was cut back by 9 bases and J by 4 bases. This CDR3 has 15 residues.